This record covers a single T cell receptor (beta chain). Sequenced by immunoSEQ multiplex PCR; TCRdb stores in-frame clones only, minus some. The sample has 23,000 or so clones, roughly nine tenths seen once. The data originate from a study of preoperative IRX-2 immunotherapy in early breast cancer. V dropped 5 bases and J dropped 7; count of bases not matched to a gene: 11. CDR1 is SEHNR, CDR2 FQNEAQ, per germline (reference sequence). CDR3 length: 15 amino acids. Treatment given: preoperative locoregional IRX-2 cytokine immunotherapy. Patients received preoperative, locoregional IRX-2 cytokine immunotherapy in a phase Ib study.

The J gene is TRBJ2-7, the V gene TRBV7-9; 10 bases align to TRBD2. The sequence derives from a human donor with breast cancer. Sequencing was performed on tumor tissue, taken after IRX-2 immunotherapy. CDR3 DNA sequence: TGTGCCAGCAGCCCAGGAGTAGCGGGGGGTCAAGAGCAGTACTTC. This sequence encodes CASSPGVAGGQEQYF.